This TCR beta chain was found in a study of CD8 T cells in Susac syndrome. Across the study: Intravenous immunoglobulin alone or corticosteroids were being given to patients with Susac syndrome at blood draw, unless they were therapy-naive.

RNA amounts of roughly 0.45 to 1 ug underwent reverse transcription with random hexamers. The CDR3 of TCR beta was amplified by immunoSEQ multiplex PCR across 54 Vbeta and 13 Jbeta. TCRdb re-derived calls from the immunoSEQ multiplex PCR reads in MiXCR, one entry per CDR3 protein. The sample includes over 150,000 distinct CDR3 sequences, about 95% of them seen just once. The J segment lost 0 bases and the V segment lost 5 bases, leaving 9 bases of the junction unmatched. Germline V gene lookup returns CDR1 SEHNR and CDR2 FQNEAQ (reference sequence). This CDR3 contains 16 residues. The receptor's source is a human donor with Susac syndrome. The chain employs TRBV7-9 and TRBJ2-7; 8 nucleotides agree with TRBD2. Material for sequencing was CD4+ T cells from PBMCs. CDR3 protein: CASSPHPSGFSYEQYF. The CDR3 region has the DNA TGTGCCAGCAGCCCCCATCCTAGCGGGTTCTCCTACGAGCAGTACTTC.